The T cell receptor (beta chain) described here comes from a study of CD8 T cells in ankylosing spondylitis. Study-wide results and caveats: Some motif variants had been reported before (in reactive arthritis synovial fluid and blood). One TCR beta motif, made up of under ten highly homologous variants, appeared characteristic of ankylosing spondylitis blood. Disease-linked clones bore a CD8+ phenotype and were relatively rare in peripheral blood.

In its sample, this clonotype was seen many times. Its specificity is unknown. Quantitative 5'-RACE was performed with molecular barcodes, and it yielded the TCR beta libraries. MiXCR was run by TCRdb on the 5' RACE reads, yielding one entry per CDR3 protein. Seen here are approximately 220,000 distinct CDR3 sequences, about 10% observed once, and the top ten hold 21%. The CDR3 is 14 amino acids. From germline, CDR1 is MNHNS and CDR2 SASEGT. Trimming pared 1 base from V and 4 bases from J, leaving 10 bases between. The sequenced sample consisted of blood, either unsorted or a sorted T cell fraction (not recorded which). V usage is TRBV6-1 and J usage is TRBJ1-1, with D tentatively TRBD1 (5 bases). The receptor comes from a male donor with ankylosing spondylitis or in good health (not recorded which). The CDR3 is CASSEGGGSTEAFF. CDR3 coding DNA: TGTGCCAGCAGTGAAGGGGGGGGTAGCACTGAAGCTTTCTTT.